Presented here are 19 T cell receptor beta chains from one specimen sequenced in a study of blood T cell repertoires in COVID-19. The assay was immunoSEQ multiplex PCR, and TCRdb's table has in-frame clones only and misses some. The table lists 150,000 to 200,000 clones, about 88% of them singletons. The source material was peripheral blood. Source of these receptors: a man in his sixties with COVID-19, enrolled during active disease.

V is TRBV5-4 and J is TRBJ2-1, with D unresolved. Germline V gene sequence: CDR1 SGHNT, CDR2 YYREEE (reference sequence). V was cut by 1 base and J by 6 bases, with 8 bases left in between. The CDR3 runs to 13 residues. The CDR3 DNA follows: TGTGCCAGCAGCTTGTTTAGTACCAATGAGCAGTTCTTC. Translating gives CASSLFSTNEQFF. Using reference TRBV5-4 and TRBJ2-1 for the parts outside the CDR3, the full variable domain is ETGVTQSPTHLIKTRGQQVTLRCSSQSGHNTVSWYQQALGQGPQFIFQYYREEENGRGNFPPRFSGLQFPNYSSELNVNALELDDSALYLCASSLFSTNEQFFGPGTRLTVL.

CDR3 loop: CAISELMTYNEQFF. In nucleotides, the CDR3 is TGTGCCATCAGTGAGCTAATGACCTACAATGAGCAGTTCTTC. The chain has TRBV10-3 and TRBJ2-1; D uncertain. The CDR3 is made up of 14 amino acids. Trimming pared 2 bases from V and 2 bases from J, leaving 7 bases between. Germline lookup yields CDR1 ENHRY and CDR2 SYGVKD.

This chain connects TRBV7-2 to TRBJ2-2; D is perhaps TRBD1 (6 bases). This CDR3 is 14 amino acids long. The V gene lost 5 bases and the J gene lost 7 bases, with 14 bases spanning the gap. Germline loops: CDR1 SGHTA, CDR2 FQGNSA. In nucleotides, the CDR3 is TGTGCCAGCAGCCCGACAGGAGCTGTCGGGGAGCTGTTTTTT. The encoded protein is CASSPTGAVGELFF.

The chain carries TRBV27 and TRBJ2-6, with a possible D match to TRBD2 (5 bases). The V and J ends lost 2 bases and 1 base respectively, with 18 bases between them. Germline CDR1 is MNHEY and CDR2 is SMNVEV (reference sequence). The CDR3 extends over 19 amino acids. Written as DNA, the CDR3 is TGTGCCAGCAGTTTAAGGTCAGAGGGCACACAGTCTGGGGCCAACGTCCTGACTTTC. Translating gives CASSLRSEGTQSGANVLTF. Full variable domain (outside the CDR3, taken from reference TRBV27 and TRBJ2-6): EAQVTQNPRYLITVTGKKLTVTCSQNMNHEYMSWYRQDPGLGLRQIYYSMNVEVTDKGDVPEGYKVSRKEKRNFPLILESPSPNQTSLYFCASSLRSEGTQSGANVLTFGAGSRLTVL.

V usage is TRBV19 and J usage is TRBJ1-1; a possible D gene is TRBD1 (5 bases). Trimming removed 3 bases at V and 5 bases at J, with 13 bases between. This CDR3 region has 14 residues. CDR1 LNHDA and CDR2 SQIVND come from the germline V gene (reference sequence). The chain's CDR3 is CASSMGQGWTEAFF. CDR3 in DNA: TGTGCCAGTAGTATGGGGCAGGGATGGACTGAAGCTTTCTTT.

The chain carries TRBV3-1 (or the pseudogene TRBV3-2) and TRBJ2-5; 8 positions match TRBD2. Trimming cost V 4 bases and J 4 bases; bases outside gene matches: 11. CDR1 is LGHDT, CDR2 YNNKEL, per germline (reference sequence). CDR3 length: 16 amino acids. The CDR3 loop reads CASSPRTSLLLETQYF. CDR3 bases: TGTGCCAGCAGCCCCCGGACTAGCCTGCTTCTAGAGACCCAGTACTTC.

V usage is TRBV6-5 and J usage is TRBJ1-1; no clear D gene. Germline V lookup: CDR1 MNHEY, CDR2 SVGAGI. This CDR3 comprises 12 residues. The ends were cut back, 5 bases at V and 4 bases at J, with 8 bases in the middle. The DNA for the CDR3 is TGTGCCAGCAGTAGCCCCGGCACTGAAGCTTTCTTT. As protein: CASSSPGTEAFF.

The chain uses TRBV20-1 and TRBJ2-7; tentatively, D is TRBD1 (6 bases). Germline-derived CDR1 and CDR2 are DFQATT and SNEGSKA (reference sequence). The V end was cut by 3 bases, the J end by 6 bases, with 21 bases between. The length of the CDR3 is 15 residues. CDR3 bases: TGCAGTGCTAGTCAGACTTCAACAGGGTCGGGCGAGCAGTACTTC. It specifies CSASQTSTGSGEQYF.

The chain couples TRBV18 to TRBJ2-2; tentatively, D is TRBD1 (7 bases). The germline CDR1 and CDR2 sequences are KGHSH and LQKENI. Trimming pared 1 base from V and 5 bases from J, leaving 11 bases between. The CDR3 is 15 amino acids. The CDR3: CASSPRQGGTGELFF. As DNA, the CDR3 is TGTGCCAGCTCACCACGGCAGGGGGGAACCGGGGAGCTGTTTTTT.

The gene calls are TRBV30 and TRBJ1-2; 7 bases agree with TRBD1. The J segment lost 7 bases and the V segment lost 0 bases, leaving 8 bases of the junction unmatched. The CDR3 contains 14 residues. CDR1 is GTSNPN, CDR2 SVGIG, per germline (reference sequence). CDR3 in amino acids: CAWSVPDRAGGYTF. The DNA of the CDR3 is TGTGCCTGGAGTGTACCCGACAGGGCTGGTGGCTACACCTTC.

The gene calls are TRBV5-1 and TRBJ2-3; 11 bases map to TRBD1. Trimming took 1 base from V and 7 from J; bases not matched to a gene: 8. The CDR3 has 16 amino acids. Germline V gene lookup returns CDR1 SGHRS and CDR2 YFSETQ. Here the CDR3 DNA reads TGCGCCAGCAGCTTGAACCCGGGACAGGGGGGGAATACGCAGTATTTT. Its translation: CASSLNPGQGGNTQYF.

This chain joins TRBV19 and TRBJ1-5; 7 nucleotides agree with TRBD1. Germline trimming cut 2 bases from V and 7 bases from J; bases unmatched to any gene: 11. Germline V gene sequence: CDR1 LNHDA, CDR2 SQIVND (reference sequence). There are 16 residues in the CDR3. The CDR3 region has the DNA TGTGCCAGTAGTATACCCCTGACAGGGTGGGGCCAGCCCCAGCATTTT. Residues: CASSIPLTGWGQPQHF.

This clone was recorded a few times. The chain recombines TRBV24-1 with TRBJ1-1, with 7 bases matching TRBD1. V was pared by 7 bases and J by 1 base, with 11 bases of the junction left unmatched. Germline V gene data show CDR1 as KGHDR and CDR2 as SFDVKD. This CDR3 is built from 16 residues. The CDR3 loop reads CATRSTRQGGNTEAFF. Written as DNA, the CDR3 is TGTGCCACCAGGTCTACTCGTCAGGGGGGGAACACTGAAGCTTTCTTT.

The J gene is TRBJ1-1, the V gene TRBV5-4, with a possible D match to TRBD1 (6 bases). The CDR3 runs 15 residues. Germline CDR1 SGHNT, CDR2 YYREEE (reference sequence). V lost 4 bases to trimming and J lost 3 bases, with 16 bases between them. The CDR3 nucleotides are TGTGCCAGCAGCAAGGGTATAACAGGGTACACTGAAGCTTTCTTT. Protein product: CASSKGITGYTEAFF. The full variable domain, its missing parts supplied by reference TRBV5-4 and TRBJ1-1, is ETGVTQSPTHLIKTRGQQVTLRCSSQSGHNTVSWYQQALGQGPQFIFQYYREEENGRGNFPPRFSGLQFPNYSSELNVNALELDDSALYLCASSKGITGYTEAFFGQGTRLTVV.

The genes are TRBV7-8 and TRBJ2-7; a weak D match, TRBD2 (6 bases). V was shortened by 6 bases and J by 6 bases, with 18 bases between the two germline ends. CDR3 length: 14 amino acids. From germline, CDR1 is SGHVS and CDR2 FQNEAQ. The CDR3 DNA reads TGTGCCAGCAGACTAGCCGGTATAGAGGTCGAGCAGTACTTC. It codes for CASRLAGIEVEQYF.

This clone was detected once. This chain connects TRBV6-1 to TRBJ2-1; 8 nucleotides agree with TRBD1. The CDR3 runs to 15 residues. V lost 3 bases and J lost 8; bases outside the gene matches: 9. Germline CDR1 reads MNHNS; CDR2 reads SASEGT. CDR3 sequence: CASSDGAGGNDEQFF. CDR3 bases: TGTGCCAGCAGTGATGGGGCAGGGGGCAACGATGAGCAGTTCTTC.

J is TRBJ2-1 and V is TRBV3-1 (or the pseudogene TRBV3-2); 8 bases map to TRBD2. The germline gives CDR1 LGHDT, CDR2 YNNKEL (reference sequence). V lost 4 bases and J lost 3; bases outside the gene matches: 5. The CDR3 is made up of 15 amino acids. The CDR3 DNA reads TGTGCCAGCAGCCTTACCAGCGGGAGCTACAATGAGCAGTTCTTC. Translating gives CASSLTSGSYNEQFF.

The chain links TRBV5-6 to TRBJ1-1; a weak D match, TRBD1 (5 bases). The CDR3 extends over 15 amino acids. Trimming left V 1 base short and J 0 bases short, with 10 bases between. Germline CDR1 is SGHDT and CDR2 is YYEEEE. CDR3 amino acids: CASSLLNRLNTEAFF. The CDR3 DNA sequence: TGTGCCAGCAGCTTGCTGAACAGGCTGAACACTGAAGCTTTCTTT.

This rearrangement joins TRBV27 to TRBJ2-2; unclear D gene. V lost 3 bases to trimming and J lost 9 bases, with 8 bases between them. The germline V gene has CDR1 MNHEY and CDR2 SMNVEV (reference sequence). The CDR3 is 12 amino acids. CDR3 loop: CASSFVNRELFF. DNA of the CDR3: TGTGCCAGCAGTTTTGTAAACAGGGAGCTGTTTTTT.